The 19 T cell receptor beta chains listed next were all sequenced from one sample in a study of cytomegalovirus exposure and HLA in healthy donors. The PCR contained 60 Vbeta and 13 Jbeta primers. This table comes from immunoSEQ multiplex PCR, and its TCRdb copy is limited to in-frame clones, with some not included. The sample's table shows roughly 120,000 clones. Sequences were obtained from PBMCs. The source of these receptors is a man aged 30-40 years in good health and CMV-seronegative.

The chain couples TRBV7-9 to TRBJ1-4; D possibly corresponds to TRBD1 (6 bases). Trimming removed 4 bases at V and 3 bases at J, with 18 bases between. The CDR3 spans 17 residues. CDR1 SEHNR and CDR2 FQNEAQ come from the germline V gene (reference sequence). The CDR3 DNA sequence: TGTGCCAGCAGCTCACGAGGACAGCGGCTAGCTAATGAAAAACTGTTTTTT. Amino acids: CASSSRGQRLANEKLFF.

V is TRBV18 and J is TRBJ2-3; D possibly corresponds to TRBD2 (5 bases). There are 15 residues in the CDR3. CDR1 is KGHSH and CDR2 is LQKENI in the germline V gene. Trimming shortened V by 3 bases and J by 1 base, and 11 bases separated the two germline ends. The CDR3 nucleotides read TGTGCCAGCTCACCTACTAGTGAGGGCACAGATACGCAGTATTTT. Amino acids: CASSPTSEGTDTQYF.

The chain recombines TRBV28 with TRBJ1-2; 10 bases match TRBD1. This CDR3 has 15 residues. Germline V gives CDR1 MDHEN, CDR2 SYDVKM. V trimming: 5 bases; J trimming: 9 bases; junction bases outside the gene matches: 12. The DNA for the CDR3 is TGTGCCAGCAGTCTACCCCCGGGACAGGGGTGGAGCTACACCTTC. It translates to CASSLPPGQGWSYTF.

For the CDR3, the DNA is TGTGCCAGCAGCCCACCCCTAGCGAGGGACACCGGGGAGCTGTTTTTT. This sequence encodes CASSPPLARDTGELFF. This chain joins TRBV5-6 and TRBJ2-2, with D possibly matching TRBD2 (6 bases). This CDR3 has 16 residues. Deletions cut 4 bases from V and 3 bases from J, with 16 bases between. The V gene's germline CDR1 is SGHDT and CDR2 YYEEEE.

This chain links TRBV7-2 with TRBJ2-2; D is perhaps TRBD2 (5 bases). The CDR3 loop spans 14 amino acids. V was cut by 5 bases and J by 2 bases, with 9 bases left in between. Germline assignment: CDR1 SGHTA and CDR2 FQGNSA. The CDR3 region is CASSPDFNTGELFF. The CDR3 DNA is TGTGCCAGCAGCCCGGACTTTAACACCGGGGAGCTGTTTTTT. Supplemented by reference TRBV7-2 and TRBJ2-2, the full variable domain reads GAGVSQSPSNKVTEKGKDVELRCDPISGHTALYWYRQSLGQGLEFLIYFQGNSAPDKSGLPSDRFSAERTGGSVSTLTIQRTQQEDSAVYLCASSPDFNTGELFFGEGSRLTVL.

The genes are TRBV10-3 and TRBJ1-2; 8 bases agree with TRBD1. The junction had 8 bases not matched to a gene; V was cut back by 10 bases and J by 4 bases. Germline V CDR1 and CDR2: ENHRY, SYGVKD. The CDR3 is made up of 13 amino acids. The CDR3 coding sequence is TGTGCCAGCAAACAGGGGGTCGGCTATGGCTACACCTTC. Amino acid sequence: CASKQGVGYGYTF.

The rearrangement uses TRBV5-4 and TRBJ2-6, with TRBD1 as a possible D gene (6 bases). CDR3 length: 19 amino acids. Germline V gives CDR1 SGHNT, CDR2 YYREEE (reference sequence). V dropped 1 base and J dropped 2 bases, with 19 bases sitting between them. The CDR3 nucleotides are TGTGCCAGCAGCTTGTTAATAGACAGGACCCCAACTGGGGCCAACGTCCTGACTTTC. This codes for CASSLLIDRTPTGANVLTF.

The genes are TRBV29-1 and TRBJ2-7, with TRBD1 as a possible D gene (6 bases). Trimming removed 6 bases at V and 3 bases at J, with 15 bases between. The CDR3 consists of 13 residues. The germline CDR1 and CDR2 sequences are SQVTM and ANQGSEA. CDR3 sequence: CSVMKLDSYEQYF. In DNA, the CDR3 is TGCAGCGTCATGAAACTGGACAGCTACGAGCAGTACTTC.

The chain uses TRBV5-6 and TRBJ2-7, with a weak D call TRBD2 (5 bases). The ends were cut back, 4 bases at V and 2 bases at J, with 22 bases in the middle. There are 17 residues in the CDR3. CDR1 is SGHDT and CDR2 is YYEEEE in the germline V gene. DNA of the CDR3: TGTGCCAGCAGCCCGACCGATGGAGGCGGGCCGGCCTACGAGCAGTACTTC. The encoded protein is CASSPTDGGGPAYEQYF.

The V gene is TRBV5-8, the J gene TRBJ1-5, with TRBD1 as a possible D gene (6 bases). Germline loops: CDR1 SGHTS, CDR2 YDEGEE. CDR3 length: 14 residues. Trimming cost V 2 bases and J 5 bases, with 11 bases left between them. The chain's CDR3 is CASSLGDTHQPQHF. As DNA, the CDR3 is TGTGCCAGCAGCTTAGGGGACACTCATCAGCCCCAGCATTTT.

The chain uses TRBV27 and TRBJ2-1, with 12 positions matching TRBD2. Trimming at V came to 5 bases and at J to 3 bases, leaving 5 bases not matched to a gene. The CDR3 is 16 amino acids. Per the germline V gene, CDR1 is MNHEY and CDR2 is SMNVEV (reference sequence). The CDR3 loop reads CASSKLAGGNYNEQFF. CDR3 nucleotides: TGTGCCAGCAGTAAACTAGCGGGAGGAAACTACAATGAGCAGTTCTTC.

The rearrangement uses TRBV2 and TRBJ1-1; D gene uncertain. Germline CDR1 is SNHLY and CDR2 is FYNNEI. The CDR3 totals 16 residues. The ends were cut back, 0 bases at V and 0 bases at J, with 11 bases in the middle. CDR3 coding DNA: TGTGCCAGCAGTGAAGCGCTTTGGAGCATGAACACTGAAGCTTTCTTT. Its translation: CASSEALWSMNTEAFF.

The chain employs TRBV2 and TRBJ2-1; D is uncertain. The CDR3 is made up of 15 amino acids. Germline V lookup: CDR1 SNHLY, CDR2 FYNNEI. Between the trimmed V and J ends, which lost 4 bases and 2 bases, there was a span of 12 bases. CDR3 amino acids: CASSGHLGAYNEQFF. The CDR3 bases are TGTGCCAGCAGTGGGCACTTAGGAGCCTACAATGAGCAGTTCTTC.

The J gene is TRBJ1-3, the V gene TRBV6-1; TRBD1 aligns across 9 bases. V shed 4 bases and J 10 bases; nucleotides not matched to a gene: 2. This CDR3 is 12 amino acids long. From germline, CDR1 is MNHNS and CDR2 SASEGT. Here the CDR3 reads CASSGDRGTIYF. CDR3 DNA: TGTGCCAGCAGTGGTGACAGGGGGACCATATATTTT.

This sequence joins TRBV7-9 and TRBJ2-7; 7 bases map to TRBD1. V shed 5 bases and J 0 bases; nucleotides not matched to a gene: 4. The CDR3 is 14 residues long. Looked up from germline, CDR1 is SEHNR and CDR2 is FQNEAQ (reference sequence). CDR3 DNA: TGTGCCAGCAGCAACCGGGACAGCTCCTACGAGCAGTACTTC. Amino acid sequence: CASSNRDSSYEQYF.

The chain's CDR3 is CASSHRRGGTGELFF. Written as DNA, the CDR3 is TGTGCCAGCAGCCATCGCAGGGGCGGCACCGGGGAGCTGTTTTTT. The chain employs TRBV21-1 and TRBJ2-2; the tabulated D call, TRBD1, remains unverified against the DNA. TRBV21-1 is marked as a pseudogene. This CDR3 region has 15 residues.

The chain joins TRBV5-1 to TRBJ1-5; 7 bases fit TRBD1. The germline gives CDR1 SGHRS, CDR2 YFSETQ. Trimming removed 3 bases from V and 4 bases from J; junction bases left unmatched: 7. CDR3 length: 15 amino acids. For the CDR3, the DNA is TGCGCCAGCAGCTCGGGGGACAGCGGTAATCAGCCCCAGCATTTT. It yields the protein CASSSGDSGNQPQHF.

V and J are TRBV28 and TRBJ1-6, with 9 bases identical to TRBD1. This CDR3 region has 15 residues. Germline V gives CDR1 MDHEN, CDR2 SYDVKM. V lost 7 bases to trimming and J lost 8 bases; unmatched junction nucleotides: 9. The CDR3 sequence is CASKGGQGYDSPLHF. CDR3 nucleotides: TGTGCCAGCAAGGGGGGACAGGGTTATGATTCACCCCTCCACTTT.

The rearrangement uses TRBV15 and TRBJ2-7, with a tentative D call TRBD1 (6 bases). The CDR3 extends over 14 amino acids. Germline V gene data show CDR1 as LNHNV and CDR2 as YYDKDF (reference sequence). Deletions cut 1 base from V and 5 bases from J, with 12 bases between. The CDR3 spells CATSRAPGADEQYF. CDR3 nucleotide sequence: TGTGCCACCAGCAGAGCCCCAGGGGCTGACGAGCAGTACTTC. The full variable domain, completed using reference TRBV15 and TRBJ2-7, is DAMVIQNPRYQVTQFGKPVTLSCSQTLNHNVMYWYQQKSSQAPKLLFHYYDKDFNNEADTPDNFQSRRPNTSFCFLDIRSPGLGDTAMYLCATSRAPGADEQYFGPGTRLTVT.